These T cell receptor beta chains were read from a single sample in a study of identical twins. Each CDR3 protein is one row after TCRdb ran MiXCR on the 5' RACE reads. The repertoire holds about 890,000 distinct CDR3 sequences, with 9% to 15% as singletons. Separately, the same data were catalogued under a study of yellow fever vaccine responses in identical twins.

Specimen: PBMCs. The source of these receptors is a woman aged 18-29 years in good health. The CDR3 runs from the conserved cysteine through the conserved F or W. Each record gives: CDR3 DNA, CDR3 protein, clone size, D gene, V gene, J gene. D genes are given only for firm matches. Size values are once, few and many counts, or a class for expanded clones, and some rows have none.

TGCGCCAGCAGCTTAGGAGACAGGGTTACAGATACGCAGTATTTT	CASSLGDRVTDTQYF	.	TRBD1	TRBV5-1	TRBJ2-3
TGCAGTGCTTCGACTAGCGGGGGGAGCACAGATACGCAGTATTTT	CSASTSGGSTDTQYF	few	TRBD2	TRBV20-1	TRBJ2-3
TGCAGCGTTGGGGCTAACACAGATACGCAGTATTTT	CSVGANTDTQYF	many	.	TRBV29-1	TRBJ2-3
TGTGCCAGCAGCTCCGGGGGTCCCCATGGCTACACCTTC	CASSSGGPHGYTF	few	.	TRBV12-3/TRBV12-4	TRBJ1-2
TGCAGCGTTGAGTGGGCTTCGACGAAGAGTAATGAGCAGTTCTTC	CSVEWASTKSNEQFF	.	.	TRBV29-1	TRBJ2-1
TGTGCCAGCAGCCAAGACTCTAACAGAATCAACGAGCAGTACTTC	CASSQDSNRINEQYF	many	.	TRBV4-2	TRBJ2-7
TGCAGCAGCAGACAGGGGAAAGGAGATACGCAGTATTTT	CSSRQGKGDTQYF	.	TRBD1	TRBV29-1	TRBJ2-3
TGTGCCAGCAGTGAAGAGGTACAGCTGACCTACGAGCAGTACTTC	CASSEEVQLTYEQYF	.	.	TRBV2	TRBJ2-7
TGTGCCAGCAGTGGCAGGCTGAACACTGAAGCTTTCTTT	CASSGRLNTEAFF	many	.	TRBV28	TRBJ1-1
TGTGCCAGCAGCTTAGCGGGTGGGGGCACTGAAGCTTCCTTT	CASSLAGGGTEASF	.	.	TRBV7-2	TRBJ1-1
TGTGCCAGCAGCCCGCTAGTAGGGGGGCCTAGCACAGATACGCAGTATTTT	CASSPLVGGPSTDTQYF	.	.	TRBV7-9	TRBJ2-3
TGCGCCAGCAGCTTGCGGGACAGGCCCACAGATACGCAGTATTTT	CASSLRDRPTDTQYF	many	TRBD1	TRBV5-1	TRBJ2-3
TGCAGTGCCAACAATCGTCTCCAGGGGGGGGTCGGGGAGCTGTTTTTT	CSANNRLQGGVGELFF	.	.	TRBV20-1	TRBJ2-2
TGTGCCAGCAGCTTGGGTCTCAGGCCCCAAAATCAAGAGACCCAGTACTTC	CASSLGLRPQNQETQYF	.	.	TRBV7-2	TRBJ2-5
TGCAGTGCTCGACAATCTCGGGGTCTAGGCAATGAGCAGTTCTTC	CSARQSRGLGNEQFF	few	.	TRBV20-1	TRBJ2-1
TGTGCCAGCAGCGACGCACAGGTAGATCAAGAGACCCAGTACTTC	CASSDAQVDQETQYF	.	.	TRBV7-9	TRBJ2-5
TGTGCCAGCAGTGCCTCGGGAAACACCATATATTTT	CASSASGNTIYF	.	.	TRBV25-1	TRBJ1-3
TGTGCCAGCAGCAAAAACGTGTTCGCGGGGGGGGGCCAAGAGACCCAGTACTTC	CASSKNVFAGGGQETQYF	few	.	TRBV21-1	TRBJ2-5
TGTGCCAGCAGACCTGTACCCGGGCCCACCCCCCCCGAAGAGTTCTTC	CASRPVPGPTPPEEFF	few	.	TRBV6-1	TRBJ2-1
TGTGCCAGCAGTGTTCTCCCAGGGGGCGCAGACTATGGCTACACCTTC	CASSVLPGGADYGYTF	many	TRBD1	TRBV2	TRBJ1-2
TGTGCCAGCAGTTTCCGGAGACAGGGGGTCGGGCAGCCCCAGCATTTT	CASSFRRQGVGQPQHF	many	TRBD1	TRBV28	TRBJ1-5
TGTGCCAGCAGCTTAGAATTGGGACCACTAATAGCCAAAAACATTCAGTACTTC	CASSLELGPLIAKNIQYF	.	.	TRBV11-2	TRBJ2-4
TGTGCCAGCAGTTCCCTCCGGCCGAAGGGGACTGAAGCTTTCTTT	CASSSLRPKGTEAFF	few	.	TRBV6-5	TRBJ1-1
TGTGCCAGCAGCAAGGACAGACGGGGCACAGATACGCAGTATTTT	CASSKDRRGTDTQYF	.	.	TRBV5-6	TRBJ2-3
TGTGCCAGCTCCCCGGACAGAAATACGCAGTATTTT	CASSPDRNTQYF	few	.	TRBV18	TRBJ2-3
TGCGCCAGCAGCTTGGGGACCCTGGAGCAGTACTTC	CASSLGTLEQYF	few	.	TRBV5-1	TRBJ2-7
TGCAGTGCTAGACCGGAGAGCTCCTATAATTCACCCCTCCACTTT	CSARPESSYNSPLHF	few	.	TRBV20-1	TRBJ1-6
TGCGCCAGCAGAGCGGACGGGAACTATGGCTACACCTTC	CASRADGNYGYTF	few	.	TRBV5-1	TRBJ1-2
TGTGCCACCAGCAGAGATTCCCTTCTAGCGGGTACATTGAATGAGCAGTTCTTC	CATSRDSLLAGTLNEQFF	many	TRBD2	TRBV15	TRBJ2-1
TGTGCCAGTAGTCGACAGGGGGCTGGAGAGACCCAGTACTTC	CASSRQGAGETQYF	many	TRBD1	TRBV19	TRBJ2-5
TGCAGCAACAGCGGGCCTAGCACAGATACGCAGTATTTT	CSNSGPSTDTQYF	few	.	TRBV29-1	TRBJ2-3
TGTGCCAGCAGCCAAGGACTGGCAGGTGGGGGCTACACCTTC	CASSQGLAGGGYTF	.	.	TRBV14	TRBJ1-2
TGTGCCACCAGTGGTTTCCGGGACAGATCCTACAATGAGCAGTTCTTC	CATSGFRDRSYNEQFF	few	TRBD1	TRBV24-1	TRBJ2-1
TGTGCCACCAGCCTGAGACTAGGAGCCCCTGAGCAGTTCTTC	CATSLRLGAPEQFF	.	.	TRBV15	TRBJ2-1
TGCGCCAGCAGCCAAGATACCGGGACTGGTGGCTACACCTTC	CASSQDTGTGGYTF	.	.	TRBV4-1	TRBJ1-2
TGTGCCAGCAGCAAAGGCGGGGGGGCCACAGATACGCGGTATTTT	CASSKGGGATDTRYF	.	.	TRBV21-1	TRBJ2-3
TGCAGCGTTGATCACTGGACAGGGCCTAACTATGGCTACACCTTC	CSVDHWTGPNYGYTF	few	TRBD1	TRBV29-1	TRBJ1-2
TGTGCCAGCCGGTGGGGTTTTTCCAACTATGGCTACACCTTC	CASRWGFSNYGYTF	few	.	TRBV6-1	TRBJ1-2
TGCAGTGCTAGAGGGGCCGGTAGCGGGAGATACGAGCAGTACTTC	CSARGAGSGRYEQYF	.	TRBD2	TRBV20-1	TRBJ2-7
TGTGCCAGCAGCCAAGATGAGAATACGCAGTATTTT	CASSQDENTQYF	.	.	TRBV3-1	TRBJ2-3
TGCAGTGCTAATCACCCCGTAAACACTGAAGCTTTCTTT	CSANHPVNTEAFF	.	.	TRBV20-1	TRBJ1-1
TGTGCCAGCAGCCCCATTGGGCAGAAGAATTCACCCCTCCACTTT	CASSPIGQKNSPLHF	.	.	TRBV11-2	TRBJ1-6
TGTGCCAGCAGTTACGACAGACGTCTGAACGCCAACGTCCTGACTTTC	CASSYDRRLNANVLTF	.	.	TRBV6-5	TRBJ2-6
TGCAGTGCTAGAGCTAGCGGGCCGGGGGAGTATTTT	CSARASGPGEYF	.	TRBD2	TRBV20-1	TRBJ2-3
TGTGCCAGCAGCGCTGGACTAGCGGGGTTTGAGCAGTTCTTC	CASSAGLAGFEQFF	few	TRBD2	TRBV7-9	TRBJ2-1
TGCGCCAGCTCCCCGGGGGCGCTTCAGGGGCCGGGGGAGCAGTACTTC	CASSPGALQGPGEQYF	.	.	TRBV5-1	TRBJ2-7
TGTGCCAGCAGCCCCAGGCAGCTTGGCACAGATACGCAGTATTTT	CASSPRQLGTDTQYF	.	.	TRBV7-9	TRBJ2-3
TGTGCCAGCAGCTTGTACGACAGACTAGCCAAAAACATTCAGTACTTC	CASSLYDRLAKNIQYF	few	.	TRBV5-6	TRBJ2-4
TGTGCCACCAGTGATATGGGGACTAGCGGGAGAGGTGGGGAGCAGTACTTC	CATSDMGTSGRGGEQYF	few	TRBD2	TRBV24-1	TRBJ2-7
TGCAGTGCTAGGGACGGGACCGGGGCTCAGCCCCAGCATTTT	CSARDGTGAQPQHF	few	.	TRBV20-1	TRBJ1-5
TGCAGCGTTGACCCCCGCCGGGACAGGGTTAAGGGTGGCTACACCTTC	CSVDPRRDRVKGGYTF	few	TRBD1	TRBV29-1	TRBJ1-2
TGTGCCAGATGGAGATTGCGGGGCACAGATACGCAGTATTTT	CARWRLRGTDTQYF	few	.	TRBV7-2	TRBJ2-3